In this sample, the clone carrying this T cell receptor beta chain turned up a few times. The antigen is not known. The source of the sample is a study of response to subunit inactivated influenza vaccine. Study-wide findings and caveats: New T cells are recruited in small numbers by each seasonal influenza vaccination, according to the authors' suggestion.

MiXCR, applied by TCRdb to the RT-PCR reads, yields one record per CDR3 protein. The data show 700,000 to 800,000 distinct CDR3 sequences, less than 20% seen once. This receptor was obtained from a man aged 45-65 years who received an inactivated influenza vaccine. The material sequenced was PBMCs from blood, taken around 5 days after vaccination.

CDR3 sequence reads: CASSYSGSFTEAFF. CDR3 nucleotide sequence: TGTGCCAGCAGTTACTCGGGTAGTTTCACTGAAGCTTTCTTT. This chain connects TRBV6-5 to TRBJ1-1; D gene unclear. This CDR3 has 14 amino acids. CDR1 is MNHEY, CDR2 SVGAGI, per germline. V was clipped by 0 bases and J by 4 bases, with 9 bases between them.